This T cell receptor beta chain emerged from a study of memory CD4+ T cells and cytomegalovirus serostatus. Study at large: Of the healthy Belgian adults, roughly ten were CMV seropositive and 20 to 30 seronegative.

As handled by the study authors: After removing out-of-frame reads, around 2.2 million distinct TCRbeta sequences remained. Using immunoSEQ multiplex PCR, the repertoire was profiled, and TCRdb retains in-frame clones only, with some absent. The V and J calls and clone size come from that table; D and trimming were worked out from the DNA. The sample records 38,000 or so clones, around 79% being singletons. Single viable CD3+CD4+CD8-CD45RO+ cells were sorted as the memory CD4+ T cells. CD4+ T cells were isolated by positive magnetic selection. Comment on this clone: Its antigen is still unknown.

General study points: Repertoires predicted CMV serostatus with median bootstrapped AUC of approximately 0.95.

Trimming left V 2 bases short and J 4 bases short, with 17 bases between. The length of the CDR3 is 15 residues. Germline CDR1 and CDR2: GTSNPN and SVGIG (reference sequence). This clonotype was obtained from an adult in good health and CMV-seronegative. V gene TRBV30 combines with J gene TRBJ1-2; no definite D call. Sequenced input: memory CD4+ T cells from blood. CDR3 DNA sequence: TGTGCCTGGAGTCCTCCCCAGGCCTTACTCTATGGCTACACCTTC. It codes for CAWSPPQALLYGYTF.